This T cell receptor (beta chain) was observed in a study of post-analysis software for immune sequencing data. Study-wide results and limits: About five TRBV segments appeared more often in patients than in controls, and TRBV5-6, TRBV5-1 and TRBV20-1 were among these. Normalized Chao1 diversity was significantly reduced in patients versus controls.

Carried by the TCR beta cDNA libraries were unique molecular identifiers. A single record per CDR3 protein comes from TCRdb applying MiXCR to the PCR reads. Seen here are about half a million distinct CDR3 sequences, under 55% observed once, and the top ten hold about 12%. With respect to this clonotype: The antigen is not known.

CDR1 is SGHRS, CDR2 YFSETQ, per germline. Trimming removed 0 bases at V and 1 base at J, with 5 bases between. The CDR3 is 15 amino acids. This TCR was sampled from a girl aged 10 to 17 with multiple sclerosis. The sequenced sample consisted of blood. The chain combines TRBV5-1 with TRBJ2-6, with D hard to call. For the CDR3, the DNA is TGCGCCAGCAGCTTGGCCCTGTCTGGGGCCAACGTCCTGACTTTC. Translated: CASSLALSGANVLTF. The full variable domain, with the rest looked up from reference TRBV5-1 and TRBJ2-6, is KAGVTQTPRYLIKTRGQQVTLSCSPISGHRSVSWYQQTPGQGLQFLFEYFSETQRNKGNFPGRFSGRQFSNSRSEMNVSTLELGDSALYLCASSLALSGANVLTFGAGSRLTVL.